Below, 8 T cell receptor beta chains from the same sample are listed, as sequenced in a study of shared clonotypes between healthy human individuals. Assay used: immunoSEQ multiplex PCR; TCRdb lists only in-frame clones, some missing. This table holds some 490,000 clones, approximately 82% found once. The sequencing sample was made of PBMCs. The receptors here all came from a woman between 40 and 55 years old in good health. Some clones in this sample may be carry-over from other donors' samples.

Comments on this clone: In the same sample, other DNA sequences code for this CDR3. The gene calls are TRBV5-1 and TRBJ1-5, with 9 bases fitting TRBD1. Per the germline V gene, CDR1 is SGHRS and CDR2 is YFSETQ. The CDR3 is 14 amino acids. After removal of 0 bases from V and 5 bases from J, the junction contained 0 bases not matched to a gene. In DNA, the CDR3 is TGCGCCAGCAGCTTGGGACAGGGGGATCAGCCCCAGCATTTT. This codes for CASSLGQGDQPQHF.

The V call is TRBV28, the J call TRBJ2-2; D might be TRBD1 (6 bases). In germline, CDR1 is MDHEN, CDR2 SYDVKM. This CDR3 has 16 residues. Deletions cut 6 bases from V and 5 bases from J, with 19 bases between. This chain's CDR3 is CASSLPWGLGTGELFF. The CDR3 coding sequence is TGTGCCAGCAGCCTGCCCTGGGGGCTCGGGACCGGGGAGCTGTTTTTT.

The genes are TRBV19 and TRBJ2-2, with 8 bases aligning to TRBD1. This CDR3 is 16 amino acids long. The V gene's germline CDR1 is LNHDA and CDR2 SQIVND (reference sequence). V dropped 5 bases and J dropped 0; count of bases not matched to a gene: 5. The CDR3 nucleotides read TGTGCCAGTAGTCCTACAGGGGGATCGAACACCGGGGAGCTGTTTTTT. Translated: CASSPTGGSNTGELFF.

This chain links TRBV7-8 with TRBJ1-6, with TRBD1 identical over 7 bases. CDR3 size: 15 residues. Germline-derived CDR1 and CDR2 are SGHVS and FQNEAQ. The V and J ends lost 7 bases and 8 bases, in that order; junction bases with no gene match: 11. The CDR3, as DNA: TGTGCCAGCACCCAGATGGGAACAGGGGATTCACCCCTCCACTTT. Translation: CASTQMGTGDSPLHF.

The chain is built from TRBV5-1 and TRBJ2-3, with 11 bases fitting TRBD1. CDR3 length: 16 residues. The V gene end was trimmed by 4 bases and the J gene end by 3 bases; junction bases not matched to a gene: 7. Germline V gives CDR1 SGHRS, CDR2 YFSETQ. CDR3 sequence reads: CASSPGGTGGTDTQYF. CDR3 DNA sequence: TGCGCCAGCAGCCCGGGAGGGACAGGGGGAACAGATACGCAGTATTTT. The complete variable domain, with remaining parts taken from reference TRBV5-1 and TRBJ2-3, reads KAGVTQTPRYLIKTRGQQVTLSCSPISGHRSVSWYQQTPGQGLQFLFEYFSETQRNKGNFPGRFSGRQFSNSRSEMNVSTLELGDSALYLCASSPGGTGGTDTQYFGPGTRLTVL.

The V and J genes are TRBV25-1 and TRBJ2-5; possibly TRBD2 for D (6 bases). Trimming took off 3 bases at V and 0 bases at J, with 20 bases between the two ends. Germline V gene data show CDR1 as MGHDK and CDR2 as SYGVNS. The CDR3 extends over 18 amino acids. CDR3 sequence reads: CASSDERRGQVYQETQYF. CDR3 DNA: TGTGCCAGCAGTGACGAAAGGAGGGGTCAGGTGTACCAAGAGACCCAGTACTTC. Supplemented by reference TRBV25-1 and TRBJ2-5, the full variable domain reads EADIYQTPRYLVIGTGKKITLECSQTMGHDKMYWYQQDPGMELHLIHYSYGVNSTEKGDLSSESTVSRIRTEHFPLTLESARPSHTSQYLCASSDERRGQVYQETQYFGPGTRLLVL.

The rearrangement uses TRBV7-2 and TRBJ1-1; unclear D gene. This CDR3 spans 11 amino acids. V gave up 4 bases and J gave up 5 bases, with 5 bases separating them. CDR1 and CDR2 (germline): SGHTA, FQGNSA. CDR3 protein: CASSSWTEAFF. In nucleotides, the CDR3 is TGTGCCAGCAGCTCGTGGACTGAAGCTTTCTTT.

About this clone itself: A much larger clone lies a single base off, so this may be a read error. The V call is TRBV5-1, the J call TRBJ2-7; D remains unclear. The CDR3 runs 13 residues. Germline V gene data show CDR1 as SGHRS and CDR2 as YFSETQ. V shed 0 bases and J shed 1 base, with 5 bases lying between them. CDR3: CASSLAPSYEQYF. The CDR3, as DNA: TGCGCCAGCAGCTTGGCCCCATCCTACGAGCAGTACTTC.